The next 8 T cell receptor beta chains were all read from a single sample in a study of blood T cell repertoires in COVID-19. Sequencing used immunoSEQ multiplex PCR; TCRdb keeps in-frame clones, though not all of them. In the table there are under 200,000 clones, roughly 87% of which are singletons. Input material: PBMCs or T cells enriched from blood (not recorded which). These receptors were taken from a woman aged 45-65 years who had recovered from COVID-19.

The chain has TRBV19 and TRBJ2-1; 8 positions match TRBD1. The CDR3 length is 12 residues. J was trimmed by 7 bases and V by 5 bases; bases with no gene match: 1. CDR1 is LNHDA and CDR2 is SQIVND in the germline V gene (reference sequence). This CDR3 is CASSWTGNEQFF. CDR3 nucleotides: TGTGCCAGTAGTTGGACAGGGAATGAGCAGTTCTTC. Combining the CDR3 with reference TRBV19 and TRBJ2-1 gives the whole variable domain DGGITQSPKYLFRKEGQNVTLSCEQNLNHDAMYWYRQDPGQGLRLIYYSQIVNDFQKGDIAEGYSVSREKKESFPLTVTSAQKNPTAFYLCASSWTGNEQFFGPGTRLTVL.

The V and J genes are TRBV29-1 and TRBJ1-2, with 9 positions matching TRBD1. Germline-derived CDR1 and CDR2 are SQVTM and ANQGSEA. With 4 bases clipped from V and 8 bases from J, the junction kept 11 bases outside the gene matches. The CDR3 contains 14 residues. The CDR3 DNA sequence: TGCAGCGTTGCCGTGACAGGGGGACCGGTAGGCTACACCTTC. Protein product: CSVAVTGGPVGYTF.

This clone was recorded a few times. The V and J genes are TRBV27 and TRBJ2-2; 7 bases match TRBD2. Per germline, CDR1 MNHEY and CDR2 SMNVEV (reference sequence). V was clipped by 5 bases and J by 7 bases; unmatched bases: 13. This CDR3 comprises 16 residues. The CDR3 nucleotides are TGTGCCAGCAGTCCCTCTTTGGGGAGGGCCAACGGGGAGCTGTTTTTT. Encoded protein: CASSPSLGRANGELFF.

The rearrangement uses TRBV19 and TRBJ2-7, with TRBD2 as a possible D gene (5 bases). Looked up from germline, CDR1 is LNHDA and CDR2 is SQIVND (reference sequence). The CDR3 has 13 amino acids. Deletions cut 5 bases from V and 3 bases from J, with 11 bases between. In DNA, the CDR3 is TGTGCCAGTAGTTTAATTGCGGGCTACGAGCAGTACTTC. This gives the protein CASSLIAGYEQYF.

The chain recombines TRBV5-6 with TRBJ1-6; TRBD1 is a possible D gene (5 bases). Trimming shortened V by 5 bases and J by 7 bases, and 16 bases separated the two germline ends. Germline V CDR1 and CDR2: SGHDT, YYEEEE. CDR3 size: 15 residues. The DNA for the CDR3 is TGTGCCAGCAGTCCCGCCAGGGTGAGGAATTCACCCCTCCACTTT. Translating it yields CASSPARVRNSPLHF.

The chain couples TRBV5-4 to TRBJ2-4; the D gene is possibly TRBD2 (5 bases). With 2 bases removed from V and 10 bases from J, the gap between germline ends came to 16 bases. The germline gives CDR1 SGHNT, CDR2 YYREEE (reference sequence). This CDR3 spans 14 amino acids. The DNA for the CDR3 is TGTGCCAGCAGCTTAGATCGGGGTATTTCGATTCAGTACTTC. Amino acid sequence: CASSLDRGISIQYF.

This clone has ten or more counts. The chain recombines TRBV2 with TRBJ2-5, with TRBD2 identical over 8 bases. CDR3 length equals 16 residues. The ends lost 1 base at V and 7 bases at J; junction bases unmatched: 11. Germline V lookup: CDR1 SNHLY, CDR2 FYNNEI. CDR3 region: CASSEGREAYFGTQYF. The CDR3, as DNA: TGTGCCAGCAGTGAAGGGCGGGAGGCATATTTTGGGACCCAGTACTTC.

This clone was found once. The chain has TRBV9 and TRBJ2-1; 8 bases are a match to TRBD1. The CDR3 has 13 amino acids. V was pared by 3 bases and J by 9 bases, with 5 bases of the junction left unmatched. Germline CDR1 and CDR2: SGDLS and YYNGEE. CDR3 sequence (DNA): TGTGCCAGCAGCGCTGACAGGGGTCCTGAGCAGTTCTTC. This gives the protein CASSADRGPEQFF. Full variable domain (outside the CDR3, taken from reference TRBV9 and TRBJ2-1): DSGVTQTPKHLITATGQRVTLRCSPRSGDLSVYWYQQSLDQGLQFLIQYYNGEERAKGNILERFSAQQFPDLHSELNLSSLELGDSALYFCASSADRGPEQFFGPGTRLTVL.